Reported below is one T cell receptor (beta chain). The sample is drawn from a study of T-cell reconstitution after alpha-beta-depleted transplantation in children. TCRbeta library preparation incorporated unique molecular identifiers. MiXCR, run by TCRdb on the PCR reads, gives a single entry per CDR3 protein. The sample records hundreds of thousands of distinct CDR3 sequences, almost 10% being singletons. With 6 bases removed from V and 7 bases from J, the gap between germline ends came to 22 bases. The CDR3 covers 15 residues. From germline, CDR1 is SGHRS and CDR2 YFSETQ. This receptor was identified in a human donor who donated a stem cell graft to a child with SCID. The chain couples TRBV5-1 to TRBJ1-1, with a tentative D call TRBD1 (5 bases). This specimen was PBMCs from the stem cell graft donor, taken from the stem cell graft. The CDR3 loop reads CASKIQEEGLVEAFF. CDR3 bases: TGCGCCAGCAAGATTCAGGAGGAGGGGCTCGTTGAAGCTTTCTTT.